These 21 T cell receptor beta chains were sequenced from one sample in a study of technical replicates of blood from a handful of donors. Only in-frame clones appear in the TCRdb table, and some are missing; sequencing was by immunoSEQ multiplex PCR. The sample has around 90,000 clones, over 90% seen once; the top ten hold roughly 0.4%. Sequences were obtained from T cells isolated from PBMCs. All receptors come from a human donor in good health.

The chain links TRBV19 to TRBJ2-1; a weak D match, TRBD1 (6 bases). The CDR3 has 15 amino acids. Trimming cost V 4 bases and J 0 bases, with 10 bases left between them. Germline CDR1 reads LNHDA; CDR2 reads SQIVND (reference sequence). CDR3 residues: CASSRDTSSYNEQFF. The CDR3 nucleotides read TGTGCCAGTAGTAGGGACACAAGCTCCTACAATGAGCAGTTCTTC.

The CDR3 DNA reads as TGTGCCAGCAGGACAGGGGGCCGGGATACGCAGTATTTT. The encoded protein is CASRTGGRDTQYF. The chain couples TRBV19 to TRBJ2-3, with TRBD1 matching 11 bases. V trimming: 9 bases; J trimming: 6 bases; junction bases outside the gene matches: 5. This CDR3 is 13 amino acids long. The germline gives CDR1 LNHDA, CDR2 SQIVND (reference sequence).

This clone was seen more than once but under ten times. The rearrangement links TRBV4-3 to TRBJ2-4, with D tentatively TRBD2 (7 bases). This CDR3 has 14 residues. The V gene's germline CDR1 is LGHNA and CDR2 YSLEER. Trimming pared 2 bases from V and 9 bases from J, leaving 14 bases between. The CDR3 sequence: CASSQLGGAGIQYF. The DNA for the CDR3 is TGCGCCAGCAGCCAACTTGGGGGGGCAGGCATTCAGTACTTC.

The V gene is TRBV5-1, the J gene TRBJ1-1, with TRBD1 identical over 8 bases. V dropped 4 bases and J dropped 1; count of bases not matched to a gene: 3. CDR1 SGHRS and CDR2 YFSETQ come from the germline V gene. The CDR3 is 14 residues long. The CDR3 nucleotides are TGCGCCAGCAGCCCGACAGGGGCGAACACTGAAGCTTTCTTT. Translated, it gives CASSPTGANTEAFF.

This chain joins TRBV10-3 and TRBJ1-4, with D perhaps TRBD1 (5 bases). V gave up 2 bases and J gave up 0 bases, with 13 bases separating them. CDR1 and CDR2 (germline): ENHRY, SYGVKD. This CDR3 is built from 17 residues. The CDR3 sequence: CAISEQAGTATNEKLFF. Here the CDR3 DNA reads TGTGCCATCAGTGAGCAGGCAGGGACTGCAACTAATGAAAAACTGTTTTTT.

The genes are TRBV5-1 and TRBJ2-6, with a tentative D call TRBD2 (5 bases). CDR3 size: 15 residues. Trimming left V 2 bases short and J 1 base short, with 7 bases between. Germline V lookup: CDR1 SGHRS, CDR2 YFSETQ. The CDR3 sequence is CASSLDYSGANVLTF. The CDR3 DNA sequence: TGCGCCAGCAGCTTAGACTATTCTGGGGCCAACGTCCTGACTTTC.

This chain connects TRBV4-1 to TRBJ1-5; D is unresolved. CDR3 length: 16 amino acids. Germline CDR1 and CDR2: MGHRA and YSYEKL. V dropped 0 bases and J dropped 7 bases, with 16 bases sitting between them. DNA for the CDR3: TGCGCCAGCAGCCAAGATCGAGGCATACATCAACAGCCCCAGCATTTT. Translated: CASSQDRGIHQQPQHF.

The chain is built from TRBV28 and TRBJ1-1; 7 bases match TRBD1. After removal of 7 bases from V and 2 bases from J, the junction contained 16 bases not matched to a gene. Germline loops: CDR1 MDHEN, CDR2 SYDVKM. This CDR3 is 17 amino acids long. The CDR3 DNA reads as TGTGCCAGCACCCTCCAGGCCGGACAGGTCCGAAACACTGAAGCTTTCTTT. This codes for CASTLQAGQVRNTEAFF.

The V and J genes are TRBV23-1 and TRBJ2-7, with 8 bases fitting TRBD1. TRBV23-1 is noted as an ORF with a role that remains uncertain. This CDR3 spans 14 amino acids. The V gene end was trimmed by 8 bases and the J gene end by 2 bases; junction bases not matched to a gene: 8. The CDR3 sequence: CASRKQGEPYEQYF. CDR3 nucleotide sequence: TGCGCCAGCCGAAAACAGGGGGAGCCCTACGAGCAGTACTTC.

This chain connects TRBV7-8 to TRBJ1-1, with TRBD1 as a possible D gene (6 bases). Germline loops: CDR1 SGHVS, CDR2 FQNEAQ. The CDR3 extends over 13 amino acids. V lost 5 bases, J lost 8 bases, and 15 bases lay in between. Here the CDR3 DNA reads TGTGCCAGCAGCATTAACAGGGTGCTAGAAGCTTTCTTT. As protein: CASSINRVLEAFF.

This sequence joins TRBV14 and TRBJ2-1; 9 positions match TRBD2. Unmatched junction bases numbered 8, after V lost 1 base and J lost 7 bases. The V gene's germline CDR1 is SGHDN and CDR2 FVKESK. The CDR3 length is 16 residues. The CDR3 DNA reads as TGTGCCAGCAGCCAAGTAGGAGCGGGAGGTCAGAATGAGCAGTTCTTC. This translates into CASSQVGAGGQNEQFF.

This clone was detected once. This sequence joins TRBV6-1 and TRBJ2-2; D possibly corresponds to TRBD1 (5 bases). V was shortened by 1 base and J by 3 bases, with 12 bases between the two germline ends. The CDR3 is 16 residues long. Germline V gene lookup returns CDR1 MNHNS and CDR2 SASEGT. CDR3 loop: CASSEEWGVYTGELFF. The CDR3 DNA reads as TGTGCCAGCAGTGAAGAGTGGGGCGTTTACACCGGGGAGCTGTTTTTT.

The chain combines TRBV5-1 with TRBJ2-3; TRBD2 agrees at 14 bases. The V and J ends lost 4 bases and 5 bases, in that order; junction bases with no gene match: 3. Germline V gives CDR1 SGHRS, CDR2 YFSETQ. The CDR3 extends over 15 amino acids. Written as DNA, the CDR3 is TGCGCCAGCAGCCCGACTAGCGGGAGGGTAGATACGCAGTATTTT. As protein: CASSPTSGRVDTQYF.

This sequence joins TRBV6-5 and TRBJ2-7; 12 positions agree with TRBD2. This CDR3 is built from 16 residues. The germline V gene encodes CDR1 MNHEY and CDR2 SVGAGI. The junction had 7 bases not matched to a gene; V was cut back by 2 bases and J by 5 bases. The chain's CDR3 is CASSYGLAGRRDEQYF. CDR3 nucleotides: TGTGCCAGCAGTTACGGACTAGCGGGGAGACGGGACGAGCAGTACTTC.

The chain couples TRBV14 to TRBJ2-2; D unresolved. The V end was cut by 2 bases, the J end by 4 bases, with 5 bases between. Germline V gives CDR1 SGHDN, CDR2 FVKESK. The length of the CDR3 is 13 residues. The chain's CDR3 is CASSQSLTGELFF. CDR3 DNA sequence: TGTGCCAGCAGCCAAAGCCTCACCGGGGAGCTGTTTTTT.

CDR3 DNA sequence: TGTGCCAGCAAGCTTGGTTCAGGCAGCCACGAGCAGTACTTC. Translation gives CASKLGSGSHEQYF. The rearrangement uses TRBV5-6 and TRBJ2-7; D remains ambiguous. V lost 6 bases to trimming and J lost 5 bases, with 18 bases between them. Germline CDR1 reads SGHDT; CDR2 reads YYEEEE. CDR3 length: 14 residues.

The chain uses TRBV7-9 and TRBJ2-7; tentatively, D is TRBD1 (6 bases). The CDR3 consists of 14 residues. Trimming shortened V by 4 bases and J by 3 bases, and 13 bases separated the two germline ends. Looked up from germline, CDR1 is SEHNR and CDR2 is FQNEAQ (reference sequence). The CDR3 loop reads CASSSGDTIYEQYF. In DNA form, the CDR3 reads TGTGCCAGCAGCTCTGGGGACACCATCTACGAGCAGTACTTC.

This clone was counted once. The rearrangement links TRBV1 to TRBJ2-7; TRBD2, the table's D call, was not compared with the DNA. TRBV1 is assigned pseudogene status. This CDR3 region has 12 residues. CDR3 in DNA: TGCACCAGCAGCCGGACTGAATGGGAGCAGTACTTC. This gives the protein CTSSRTEWEQYF.

The V gene is TRBV28, the J gene TRBJ2-7; 9 positions match TRBD2. The germline CDR1 and CDR2 sequences are MDHEN and SYDVKM. V shed 4 bases, J shed 3 bases, and the junction held 7 bases outside the gene matches. This CDR3 has 15 residues. The CDR3 protein is CASSWTSAKYYEQYF. As DNA, the CDR3 is TGTGCCAGCAGTTGGACTAGCGCCAAATACTACGAGCAGTACTTC.

This clone was counted a single time. This chain links TRBV10-3 with TRBJ2-1; TRBD2 matches 13 bases. V gave up 7 bases and J gave up 0 bases; unmatched junction bases: 6. The V gene's germline CDR1 is ENHRY and CDR2 SYGVKD. The CDR3 contains 17 residues. For the CDR3, the DNA is TGTGCCATCAAACCGGGACTAGCGGGGAGCTCCTACAATGAGCAGTTCTTC. Its translation: CAIKPGLAGSSYNEQFF.

The V and J genes are TRBV10-3 and TRBJ2-7; tentatively, D is TRBD1 (6 bases). V dropped 8 bases and J dropped 1 base, with 15 bases sitting between them. Germline V gene data show CDR1 as ENHRY and CDR2 as SYGVKD. This CDR3 contains 14 residues. CDR3 region: CAIGSGHVSYEQYF. The DNA of the CDR3 is TGTGCCATCGGGTCGGGACATGTATCCTACGAGCAGTACTTC.